This T cell receptor beta chain was sequenced in a study of blood T cell repertoires in COVID-19. The wider study: COVID-19 samples, acute and convalescent, were from the United States, Italy and Spain.

Only in-frame clones appear in the TCRdb table, and some are missing; sequencing was by immunoSEQ multiplex PCR. The data hold roughly 240,000 clones, with about 90% observed a single time. V was clipped by 8 bases and J by 4 bases; unmatched bases: 6. The CDR3 extends over 14 amino acids. Germline V gives CDR1 MGHDK, CDR2 SYGVNS. The sequence was obtained from a woman aged 25-40 years who had recovered from COVID-19. The specimen sequenced was peripheral blood. This rearrangement joins TRBV25-1 to TRBJ2-2; 8 nucleotides match TRBD1. The CDR3 reads CASQGQEPTGELFF. The CDR3 DNA reads TGTGCCAGCCAGGGACAGGAACCCACCGGGGAGCTGTTTTTT.